One and the same sample provided the 28 T cell receptor beta chains below, sequenced in a study of blood T cell repertoires in COVID-19 (dated by TCRdb to 2020 to 2021). Libraries came from the immunoSEQ multiplex PCR assay. The clones in this table, taken by TCRdb from immuneACCESS, are in-frame only. Not every clone is retained; where verified, under half of the shortfall comes from an unresolved V gene, and the cause of the rest is unknown. Across this sample there are approximately 140,000 clones, with approximately 88% seen only once. The ten largest clones capture about 1.3% of the sample. Sample: peripheral blood. The source is a man in his sixties with acute or convalescent COVID-19.

The rearrangement joins TRBV9 to TRBJ2-1, with a possible D match to TRBD2 (5 bases). From germline, CDR1 is SGDLS and CDR2 YYNGEE. Trimming pared 0 bases from V and 2 bases from J, leaving 12 bases between. This CDR3 has 16 amino acids. The chain's CDR3 is CASSVGGSGTYNEQFF. Here the CDR3 DNA reads TGTGCCAGCAGCGTAGGTGGGAGTGGGACCTACAATGAGCAGTTCTTC.

This clone was seen only a few times. The chain employs TRBV2 and TRBJ1-2, with TRBD1 as a possible D gene (6 bases). The CDR3 is 14 residues long. Trimming shortened V by 7 bases and J by 8 bases, and 20 bases separated the two germline ends. Germline V gene lookup returns CDR1 SNHLY and CDR2 FYNNEI. CDR3 in DNA: TGTGCCAGCAACACCGGGACACACCACCGGGGCTACACCTTC. Amino acids: CASNTGTHHRGYTF.

The CDR3 loop is CASSRGATNEKLFF. CDR3 in DNA: TGTGCCAGCAGCCGGGGGGCAACTAATGAAAAACTGTTTTTT. The chain recombines TRBV6-5 with TRBJ1-4; TRBD1 might be the D (5 bases). Trimming pared 6 bases from V and 0 bases from J, leaving 8 bases between. The CDR3 runs to 14 residues. Looked up from germline, CDR1 is MNHEY and CDR2 is SVGAGI.

The V call is TRBV19, the J call TRBJ1-5; no firm D call. There are 15 residues in the CDR3. Germline V gene data show CDR1 as LNHDA and CDR2 as SQIVND (reference sequence). V lost 5 bases and J lost 1, with 12 bases in between. CDR3 region: CASSLGTLSNQPQHF. CDR3 DNA sequence: TGTGCCAGTAGTCTTGGCACCCTCAGCAATCAGCCCCAGCATTTT.

V gene TRBV7-9 combines with J gene TRBJ1-1, with a tentative D call TRBD1 (5 bases). Trimming left V 0 bases short and J 5 bases short, with 10 bases between. Germline V gene lookup returns CDR1 SEHNR and CDR2 FQNEAQ (reference sequence). This CDR3 has 14 amino acids. The CDR3 reads CASSLAGSGTEAFF. The CDR3 DNA sequence: TGTGCCAGCAGCTTAGCGGGGTCAGGGACTGAAGCTTTCTTT. Full variable domain (missing parts from reference TRBV7-9 and TRBJ1-1): DTGVSQNPRHKITKRGQNVTFRCDPISEHNRLYWYRQTLGQGPEFLTYFQNEAQLEKSRLLSDRFSAERPKGSFSTLEIQRTEQGDSAMYLCASSLAGSGTEAFFGQGTRLTVV.

The V and J genes are TRBV19 and TRBJ2-5; possible D gene TRBD1, 6 bases. This CDR3 comprises 15 residues. Germline-derived CDR1 and CDR2 are LNHDA and SQIVND (reference sequence). V lost 0 bases to trimming and J lost 4 bases, with 12 bases between them. The CDR3 coding sequence is TGTGCCAGTAGTATAGATACAGGGCGTCGAGAGACCCAGTACTTC. The encoded protein is CASSIDTGRRETQYF.

The rearrangement uses TRBV15 and TRBJ1-4; TRBD1 matches at 12 bases. Looked up from germline, CDR1 is LNHNV and CDR2 is YYDKDF (reference sequence). The CDR3 extends over 16 amino acids. Unmatched junction bases numbered 6, after V lost 2 bases and J lost 8 bases. This CDR3 reads CATSRPGTGGREKLFF. DNA for the CDR3: TGTGCCACCAGCAGACCCGGGACAGGGGGCAGGGAAAAACTGTTTTTT.

The chain combines TRBV19 with TRBJ2-1; a possible D gene is TRBD2 (6 bases). The germline V gene has CDR1 LNHDA and CDR2 SQIVND (reference sequence). CDR3 length: 15 amino acids. Trimming shortened V by 3 bases and J by 3 bases, and 12 bases separated the two germline ends. CDR3 in DNA: TGTGCCAGTAGTATGGGCCGGGGGAGCTACAATGAGCAGTTCTTC. Amino acid sequence: CASSMGRGSYNEQFF.

This chain connects TRBV5-1 to TRBJ2-7, with D possibly TRBD2 on 5 matching bases. The CDR3 contains 14 residues. Deletions cut 1 base from V and 0 bases from J, with 8 bases between. The germline V gene has CDR1 SGHRS and CDR2 YFSETQ. The CDR3: CASSLRGNSYEQYF. The CDR3 coding sequence is TGCGCCAGCAGCTTGAGAGGGAACTCCTACGAGCAGTACTTC.

The chain joins TRBV5-1 to TRBJ2-7; a possible D gene is TRBD2 (5 bases). The CDR3 length is 12 residues. The V end was cut by 0 bases, the J end by 7 bases, with 8 bases between. In germline, CDR1 is SGHRS, CDR2 YFSETQ. CDR3 amino acids: CASSLDRGEQYF. CDR3 nucleotide sequence: TGCGCCAGCAGCTTGGATCGGGGAGAGCAGTACTTC.

This clone was detected only once. V usage is TRBV5-1 and J usage is TRBJ1-4; D possibly corresponds to TRBD1 (6 bases). The ends were cut back, 0 bases at V and 0 bases at J, with 15 bases in the middle. The CDR3 runs 18 residues. Germline V gene sequence: CDR1 SGHRS, CDR2 YFSETQ. CDR3 DNA: TGCGCCAGCAGCTTGGCCCCAGGGGCGAATCCAACTAATGAAAAACTGTTTTTT. Residues: CASSLAPGANPTNEKLFF.

The chain has TRBV6-5 and TRBJ2-1; 9 bases are shared with TRBD2. The germline CDR1 and CDR2 sequences are MNHEY and SVGAGI. Trimming at V came to 11 bases and at J to 9 bases, leaving 11 bases not matched to a gene. The CDR3 spans 13 residues. Here the CDR3 DNA reads TGTGCCGGTCAAATAGCGGGAGTGGTTGAGCAGTTCTTC. This sequence encodes CAGQIAGVVEQFF.

The V call is TRBV7-2, the J call TRBJ2-7, with a tentative D call TRBD2 (6 bases). The V end lost 0 bases, the J end lost 3 bases, and 18 bases lay between the germline ends. The CDR3 has 17 residues. Germline loops: CDR1 SGHTA, CDR2 FQGNSA. The CDR3 DNA follows: TGTGCCAGCAGCTTAGCGGAAGTTGGGAGGCCCCTCTACGAGCAGTACTTC. It specifies CASSLAEVGRPLYEQYF.

The chain recombines TRBV19 with TRBJ1-2, with 7 bases aligning to TRBD1. The germline V gene encodes CDR1 LNHDA and CDR2 SQIVND (reference sequence). V shed 6 bases, J shed 2 bases, and the junction held 9 bases outside the gene matches. CDR3 length: 15 amino acids. CDR3 sequence: CASSYQGEINYGYTF. In nucleotides, the CDR3 is TGTGCCAGTAGCTACCAGGGGGAAATAAACTATGGCTACACCTTC.

CDR3 nucleotide sequence: TGCGCCAGCAGCCAAGATGGGACAGGGGAAGAGACCCAGTACTTC. This sequence encodes CASSQDGTGEETQYF. The gene calls are TRBV4-1 and TRBJ2-5, with 10 bases aligning to TRBD1. The CDR3 covers 15 residues. Germline V CDR1 and CDR2: MGHRA, YSYEKL. Germline trimming cut 0 bases from V and 3 bases from J; bases unmatched to any gene: 1.

A single count supports this clone. The chain carries TRBV5-1 and TRBJ2-3; a weak D match, TRBD1 (6 bases). The CDR3 sequence is 16 residues long. Trimming shortened V by 1 base and J by 2 bases, and 14 bases separated the two germline ends. Germline CDR1 reads SGHRS; CDR2 reads YFSETQ. CDR3 loop: CASSLTGHLTTDTQYF. The CDR3 region has the DNA TGCGCCAGCAGCTTGACGGGACACCTTACCACAGATACGCAGTATTTT.

This clone was counted a few times. The rearrangement links TRBV5-6 to TRBJ1-6, with a possible D match to TRBD1 (5 bases). Trimming stripped 2 bases from V and 7 bases from J, with 10 bases between. The CDR3 is made up of 14 amino acids. Germline values: CDR1 SGHDT, CDR2 YYEEEE. DNA of the CDR3: TGTGCCAGCAGCTTCCAGACAGCCAATTCACCCCTCCACTTT. Encoded protein: CASSFQTANSPLHF.

Written as DNA, the CDR3 is TGTGCCAGCAGTTTATCCCAGTCACCCCTCCACTTT. Protein sequence: CASSLSQSPLHF. V gene TRBV12-3 or TRBV12-4 combines with J gene TRBJ1-6; no firm D call. V gave up 2 bases and J gave up 10 bases, with 6 bases separating them. The CDR3 runs to 12 residues.

The V call is TRBV5-1, the J call TRBJ1-6; D gene ambiguous. Between the trimmed V and J ends, which lost 0 bases and 5 bases, there was a span of 12 bases. Germline loops: CDR1 SGHRS, CDR2 YFSETQ. The CDR3 length is 16 residues. The CDR3 spells CASSLASRSNNSPLHF. Here the CDR3 DNA reads TGCGCCAGCAGCTTGGCCTCGCGGAGTAATAATTCACCCCTCCACTTT.

The table lists this clone with a few counts. The chain is built from TRBV28 and TRBJ1-2; possible D gene TRBD1, 6 bases. Deletions cut 6 bases from V and 2 bases from J, with 16 bases between. Germline assignment: CDR1 MDHEN and CDR2 SYDVKM. This CDR3 spans 15 amino acids. The DNA of the CDR3 is TGTGCCAGCAGCAAACAGGGTTTAACGAACTATGGCTACACCTTC. It yields the protein CASSKQGLTNYGYTF.

The chain is built from TRBV28 and TRBJ2-7, with no clear D. The germline V gene encodes CDR1 MDHEN and CDR2 SYDVKM. V shed 3 bases and J shed 0 bases, with 9 bases lying between them. CDR3 size: 14 residues. CDR3 sequence (DNA): TGTGCCAGCAGTTTCGAGTCTAGCTCCTACGAGCAGTACTTC. Amino acid sequence: CASSFESSSYEQYF.

This clone was seen a few times. This rearrangement joins TRBV10-1 to TRBJ2-1; TRBD2 agrees at 9 bases. CDR1 is WNHNN and CDR2 is SYGVQD in the germline V gene (reference sequence). The length of the CDR3 is 16 residues. Trimming at V came to 8 bases and at J to 2 bases, leaving 10 bases not matched to a gene. This CDR3 is CASDAAIAGAYNEQFF. The CDR3 bases are TGCGCCAGCGATGCGGCGATAGCGGGAGCCTACAATGAGCAGTTCTTC.

The sample holds one count of this clone. The rearrangement joins TRBV7-6 to TRBJ2-3; TRBD2 matches 9 bases. Germline V CDR1 and CDR2: SGHVS, FNYEAQ. The CDR3 spans 17 residues. Trimming at V came to 1 base and at J to 3 bases, leaving 8 bases not matched to a gene. The CDR3 spells CASSLVSGRYSTDTQYF. DNA of the CDR3: TGTGCCAGCAGCTTAGTCAGCGGGAGGTACTCAACAGATACGCAGTATTTT.

V is TRBV12-3 or TRBV12-4 and J is TRBJ1-3; no definite D call. The length of the CDR3 is 13 residues. Trimming pared 6 bases from V and 6 bases from J, leaving 12 bases between. The CDR3: CASRGGQLNTIYF. The CDR3 DNA reads as TGTGCCAGCAGGGGCGGGCAGCTAAACACCATATATTTT.

This chain joins TRBV7-2 and TRBJ2-7; 9 bases align to TRBD2. Germline values: CDR1 SGHTA, CDR2 FQGNSA. The ends lost 8 bases at V and 6 bases at J; junction bases unmatched: 11. The CDR3 runs 14 residues. The CDR3 DNA reads TGTGCCAGCTCCCCGAGGGGCGGGAGGGGCGAGCAGTACTTC. Translated, it gives CASSPRGGRGEQYF.

This clone was seen more than once but under ten times. V usage is TRBV5-4 and J usage is TRBJ2-1; maybe TRBD2 (5 bases). Trimming shortened V by 0 bases and J by 13 bases, and 17 bases separated the two germline ends. The CDR3 has 14 amino acids. The germline V gene encodes CDR1 SGHNT and CDR2 YYREEE (reference sequence). The CDR3 nucleotides are TGTGCCAGCAGCTTGGGACCCGCGGAGGTTCTACAGTTCTTC. It translates to CASSLGPAEVLQFF.

The chain links TRBV13 to TRBJ2-3, with D uncertain. V lost 4 bases and J 2 bases, leaving 16 bases between the germline ends. This CDR3 is built from 16 residues. Germline CDR1 and CDR2: PRHDT and FYEKMQ (reference sequence). Written as DNA, the CDR3 is TGTGCCAGCAGCTCCACCAGGATTCTTCCCACAGATACGCAGTATTTT. This gives the protein CASSSTRILPTDTQYF.

The sample holds a few counts of this clone. V gene TRBV28 combines with J gene TRBJ1-6; 7 positions agree with TRBD1. The CDR3 covers 14 residues. Germline-derived CDR1 and CDR2 are MDHEN and SYDVKM. V was pared by 6 bases and J by 7 bases, with 6 bases of the junction left unmatched. CDR3 bases: TGTGCCAGCAGGGAGGGACAGTACAATTCACCCCTCCACTTT. It codes for CASREGQYNSPLHF.